What follows are 14 T cell receptor beta chains derived from one specimen sequenced in a study of T cells in Graves' hyperthyroidism and ophthalmopathy. Amplification targeted TCR beta CDR3 regions from RNA transcripts. Carried out on the TCR CDR3, a first-round RT-PCR used the HTBI primer set. In TCRdb, the multiplex PCR reads were re-called with MiXCR into one record per CDR3 protein. This table has approximately 400,000 distinct CDR3 sequences, about 18% appearing once. Sequences were obtained from blood. Receptor source: a man younger than 30 with Graves' ophthalmopathy.

The CDR3 DNA follows: TGTGCCAGCAGACCGGGACTAGCGGGGGGCCGTCCCGGGGAGCTGTTTTTT. Protein: CASRPGLAGGRPGELFF. The chain couples TRBV28 to TRBJ2-2; 15 nucleotides match TRBD2. In germline, CDR1 is MDHEN, CDR2 SYDVKM. The CDR3 totals 17 residues. The J segment lost 6 bases and the V segment lost 6 bases, leaving 8 bases of the junction unmatched.

In this sample, this clonotype turned up many times. The chain couples TRBV24-1 to TRBJ1-2; 9 bases line up with TRBD1. CDR1 is KGHDR, CDR2 SFDVKD, per germline. The CDR3 length is 15 residues. The V gene end was trimmed by 4 bases and the J gene end by 3 bases; junction bases not matched to a gene: 5. CDR3 sequence reads: CATSEWDREYYGYTF. In DNA, the CDR3 is TGTGCCACCAGTGAATGGGACAGGGAGTACTATGGCTACACCTTC.

This clonotype was found many times. The chain recombines TRBV27 with TRBJ1-1, with D uncertain. CDR3 length equals 13 residues. Trimming shortened V by 10 bases and J by 3 bases, and 15 bases separated the two germline ends. The germline V gene encodes CDR1 MNHEY and CDR2 SMNVEV (reference sequence). The CDR3 here is CATSNGVHTEAFF. The CDR3 coding sequence is TGTGCCACCTCTAATGGGGTACACACTGAAGCTTTCTTT.

The rearrangement joins TRBV18 to TRBJ2-5; possible D gene TRBD1, 6 bases. The CDR3 has 15 residues. Between the trimmed V and J ends, which lost 6 bases and 1 base, there was a span of 15 bases. Per the germline V gene, CDR1 is KGHSH and CDR2 is LQKENI. CDR3 in amino acids: CASSQATGIQETQYF. The CDR3 region has the DNA TGTGCCAGCTCGCAGGCTACAGGGATCCAAGAGACCCAGTACTTC.

The chain is built from TRBV4-1 and TRBJ2-7; possibly TRBD1 for D (5 bases). The CDR3 contains 13 residues. V lost 2 bases and J lost 5, with 10 bases in between. Germline V CDR1 and CDR2: MGHRA, YSYEKL. The CDR3, as DNA: TGCGCCAGCAGCCAATATGGCAGGGACGAGCAGTACTTC. Translation gives CASSQYGRDEQYF.

This clonotype was detected many times. The chain links TRBV7-9 to TRBJ2-2; D is perhaps TRBD1 or TRBD2 (5 bases each). Germline values: CDR1 SEHNR, CDR2 FQNEAQ (reference sequence). V shed 4 bases and J shed 3 bases, with 15 bases lying between them. The CDR3 extends over 16 amino acids. The CDR3 loop reads CASSSRDPLDTGELFF. The CDR3 DNA reads TGTGCCAGCAGCTCCCGGGACCCCCTGGACACCGGGGAGCTGTTTTTT.

This clonotype was picked up one time. The chain recombines TRBV27 with TRBJ2-5, with D possibly matching TRBD1 (6 bases). Between the trimmed V and J ends, which lost 8 bases and 3 bases, there was a span of 22 bases. The CDR3 is 16 residues long. The germline CDR1 and CDR2 sequences are MNHEY and SMNVEV (reference sequence). CDR3 DNA sequence: TGTGCCAGCCAACCTACAGGGTGGGTCGGGAAAGAGACCCAGTACTTC. It is translated as CASQPTGWVGKETQYF.

This clonotype was seen only once. The chain recombines TRBV12-3 or TRBV12-4 with TRBJ1-5; 7 nucleotides line up with TRBD1. The CDR3 totals 20 residues. Trimming took 5 bases from V and 1 from J; bases not matched to a gene: 20. This CDR3 is CASSQRGGPTGTASNQPQHF. The DNA for the CDR3 is TGTGCCAGCAGTCAGCGGGGGGGCCCCACCGGGACAGCCAGCAATCAGCCCCAGCATTTT.

This clonotype was counted only a few times. The CDR3, as DNA: TGTGCCATCAGTGTAGGAGGAGGAGATGAAAAACTGTTTTTT. Translating gives CAISVGGGDEKLFF. This chain links TRBV10-3 with TRBJ1-4; D remains unclear. The germline gives CDR1 ENHRY, CDR2 SYGVKD. The V end lost 4 bases, the J end lost 6 bases, and 12 bases lay between the germline ends. The CDR3 runs to 14 residues.

The V and J genes are TRBV2 and TRBJ2-3, with D maybe TRBD1 (6 bases). From germline, CDR1 is SNHLY and CDR2 FYNNEI. The CDR3 sequence is 14 residues long. V was clipped by 2 bases and J by 4 bases, with 10 bases between them. The CDR3 region is CASSEQGQSDTQYF. The CDR3 nucleotides are TGTGCCAGCAGTGAACAGGGGCAATCAGATACGCAGTATTTT.

This clonotype turned up a few times. The CDR3 DNA is TGTGCCATCAGTGACCCCCTAAACACCATATATTTT. This gives the protein CAISDPLNTIYF. J is TRBJ1-3 and V is TRBV10-3; no clear D. V lost 3 bases and J 6 bases, leaving 6 bases between the germline ends. Germline lookup yields CDR1 ENHRY and CDR2 SYGVKD. CDR3 length: 12 amino acids.

This clonotype has a count of ten or more. The chain couples TRBV28 to TRBJ1-5; D ambiguous. The CDR3 sequence is 14 residues long. CDR1 MDHEN and CDR2 SYDVKM come from the germline V gene. V dropped 1 base and J dropped 7 bases, with 11 bases sitting between them. CDR3 sequence reads: CASSLSGVGQPQHF. CDR3 nucleotides: TGTGCCAGCAGTTTATCTGGGGTTGGGCAGCCCCAGCATTTT.

The chain is built from TRBV5-1 and TRBJ2-1; 13 positions match TRBD2. CDR3 length equals 15 residues. Germline V gene lookup returns CDR1 SGHRS and CDR2 YFSETQ. The V and J ends lost 4 bases and 8 bases, in that order; junction bases with no gene match: 6. CDR3 sequence: CASSPTSGRAYEQFF. CDR3 DNA sequence: TGCGCCAGCAGCCCAACTAGCGGGAGGGCCTATGAGCAGTTCTTC.

In DNA, the CDR3 is TGTGCCAGTAGTATAATGCGGGGGGGCCACAATGAGCAGTTCTTC. Amino acid sequence: CASSIMRGGHNEQFF. The genes are TRBV19 and TRBJ2-1; 9 nucleotides align to TRBD2. Trimming took 2 bases from V and 5 from J; bases not matched to a gene: 4. CDR3 length: 15 amino acids. Germline V CDR1 and CDR2: LNHDA, SQIVND (reference sequence).